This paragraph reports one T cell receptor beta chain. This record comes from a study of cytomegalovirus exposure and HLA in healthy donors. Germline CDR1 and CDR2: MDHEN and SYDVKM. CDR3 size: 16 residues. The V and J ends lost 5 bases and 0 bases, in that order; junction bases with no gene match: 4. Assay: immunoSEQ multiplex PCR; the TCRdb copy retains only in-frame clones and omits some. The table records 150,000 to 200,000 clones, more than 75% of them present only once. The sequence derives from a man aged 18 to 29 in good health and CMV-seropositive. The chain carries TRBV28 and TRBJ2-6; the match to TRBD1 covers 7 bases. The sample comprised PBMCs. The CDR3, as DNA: TGTGCCAGCAGTCCACAGGGGAGCTCTGGGGCCAACGTCCTGACTTTC. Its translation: CASSPQGSSGANVLTF.